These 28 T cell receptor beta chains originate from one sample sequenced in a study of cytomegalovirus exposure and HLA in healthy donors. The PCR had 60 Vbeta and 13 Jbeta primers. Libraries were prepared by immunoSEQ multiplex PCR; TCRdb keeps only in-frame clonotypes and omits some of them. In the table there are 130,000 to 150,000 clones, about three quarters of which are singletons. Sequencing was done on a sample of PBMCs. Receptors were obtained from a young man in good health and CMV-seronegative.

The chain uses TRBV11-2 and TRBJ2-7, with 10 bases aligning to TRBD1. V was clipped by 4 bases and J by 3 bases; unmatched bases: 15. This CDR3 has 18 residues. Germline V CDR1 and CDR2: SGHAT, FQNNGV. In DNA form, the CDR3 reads TGTGCCAGCAGCTCCCGAGGACCGGGACAGGGGACCTACTACGAGCAGTACTTC. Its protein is CASSSRGPGQGTYYEQYF.

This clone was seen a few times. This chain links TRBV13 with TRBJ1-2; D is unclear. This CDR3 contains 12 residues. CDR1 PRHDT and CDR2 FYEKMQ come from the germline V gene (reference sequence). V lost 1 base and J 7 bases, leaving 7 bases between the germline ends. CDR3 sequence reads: CASSLEESGYTF. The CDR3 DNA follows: TGTGCCAGCAGCTTAGAGGAGAGTGGCTACACCTTC.

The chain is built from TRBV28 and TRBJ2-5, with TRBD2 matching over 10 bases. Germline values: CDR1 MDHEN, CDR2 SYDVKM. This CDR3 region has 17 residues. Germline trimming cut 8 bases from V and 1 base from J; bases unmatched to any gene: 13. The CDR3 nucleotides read TGTGCCAGCGTATTGGGAGCGGGAGGGGGCCTCCAAGAGACCCAGTACTTC. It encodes CASVLGAGGGLQETQYF.

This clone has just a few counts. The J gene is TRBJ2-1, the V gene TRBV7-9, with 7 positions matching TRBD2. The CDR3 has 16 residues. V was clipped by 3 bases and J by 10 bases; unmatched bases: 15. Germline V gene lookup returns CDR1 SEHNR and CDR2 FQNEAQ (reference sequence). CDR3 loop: CASSFVPGLSIPEQFF. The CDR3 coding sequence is TGTGCCAGCAGCTTTGTCCCGGGACTATCAATTCCGGAGCAGTTCTTC.

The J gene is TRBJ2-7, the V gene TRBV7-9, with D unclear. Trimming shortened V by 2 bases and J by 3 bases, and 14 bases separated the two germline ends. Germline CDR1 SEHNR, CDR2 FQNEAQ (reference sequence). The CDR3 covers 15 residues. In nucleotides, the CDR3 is TGTGCCAGCAGCTTATGGGCTTTTGTGGACTACGAGCAGTACTTC. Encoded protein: CASSLWAFVDYEQYF.

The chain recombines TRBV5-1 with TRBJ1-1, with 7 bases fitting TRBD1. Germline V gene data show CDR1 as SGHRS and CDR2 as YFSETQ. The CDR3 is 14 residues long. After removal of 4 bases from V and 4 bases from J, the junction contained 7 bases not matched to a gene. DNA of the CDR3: TGCGCCAGCAGCCCCCCGACAGGGACCACTGAAGCTTTCTTT. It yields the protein CASSPPTGTTEAFF.

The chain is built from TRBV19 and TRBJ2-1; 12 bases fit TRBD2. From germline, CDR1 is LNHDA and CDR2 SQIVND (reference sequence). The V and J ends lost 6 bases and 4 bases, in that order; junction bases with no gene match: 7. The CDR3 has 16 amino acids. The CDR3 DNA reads TGTGCCAGTAGCTCTCTTCTAGCGGGGGGGTACAATGAGCAGTTCTTC. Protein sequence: CASSSLLAGGYNEQFF. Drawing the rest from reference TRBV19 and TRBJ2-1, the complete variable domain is DGGITQSPKYLFRKEGQNVTLSCEQNLNHDAMYWYRQDPGQGLRLIYYSQIVNDFQKGDIAEGYSVSREKKESFPLTVTSAQKNPTAFYLCASSSLLAGGYNEQFFGPGTRLTVL.

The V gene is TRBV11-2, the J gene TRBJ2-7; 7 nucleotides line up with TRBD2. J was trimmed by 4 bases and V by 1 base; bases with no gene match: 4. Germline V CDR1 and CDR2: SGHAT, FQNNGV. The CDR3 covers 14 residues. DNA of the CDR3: TGTGCCAGCAGCTTAGGGACTAGTAGTTACGAGCAGTACTTC. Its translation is CASSLGTSSYEQYF.

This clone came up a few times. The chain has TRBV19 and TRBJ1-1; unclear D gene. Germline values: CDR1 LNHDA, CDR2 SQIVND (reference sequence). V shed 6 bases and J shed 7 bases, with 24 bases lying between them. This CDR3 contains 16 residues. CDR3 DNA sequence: TGTGCCAGTAGGTCGGGCGGGATCCGCACCCGCAATGAAGCTTTCTTT. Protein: CASRSGGIRTRNEAFF.

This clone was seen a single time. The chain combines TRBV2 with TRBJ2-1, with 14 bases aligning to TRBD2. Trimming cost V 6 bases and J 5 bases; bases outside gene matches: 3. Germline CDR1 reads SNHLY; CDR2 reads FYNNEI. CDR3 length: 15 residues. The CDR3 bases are TGTGCCAGCAGGACTAGCGGGAGGGCCAACAATGAGCAGTTCTTC. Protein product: CASRTSGRANNEQFF. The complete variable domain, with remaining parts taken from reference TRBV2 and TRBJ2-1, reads EPEVTQTPSHQVTQMGQEVILRCVPISNHLYFYWYRQILGQKVEFLVSFYNNEISEKSEIFDDQFSVERPDGSNFTLKIRSTKLEDSAMYFCASRTSGRANNEQFFGPGTRLTVL.

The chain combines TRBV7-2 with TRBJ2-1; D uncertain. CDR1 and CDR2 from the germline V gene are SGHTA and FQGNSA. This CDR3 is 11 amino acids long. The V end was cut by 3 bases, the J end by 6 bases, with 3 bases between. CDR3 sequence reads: CASSFFNEQFF. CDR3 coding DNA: TGTGCCAGCAGCTTCTTCAATGAGCAGTTCTTC.

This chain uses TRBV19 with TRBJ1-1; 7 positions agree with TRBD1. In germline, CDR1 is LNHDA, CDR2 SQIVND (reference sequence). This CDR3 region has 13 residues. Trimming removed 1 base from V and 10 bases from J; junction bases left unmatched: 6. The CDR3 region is CASSIGRQGIAFF. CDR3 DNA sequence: TGTGCCAGTAGTATAGGAAGACAGGGCATAGCTTTCTTT.

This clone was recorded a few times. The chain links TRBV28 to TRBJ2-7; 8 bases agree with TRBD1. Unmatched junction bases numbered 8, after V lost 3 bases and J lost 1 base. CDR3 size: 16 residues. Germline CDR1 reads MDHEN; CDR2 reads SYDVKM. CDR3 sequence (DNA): TGTGCCAGCAGTTTGGGTCAGGGGGCGGGATCCTACGAGCAGTACTTC. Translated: CASSLGQGAGSYEQYF.

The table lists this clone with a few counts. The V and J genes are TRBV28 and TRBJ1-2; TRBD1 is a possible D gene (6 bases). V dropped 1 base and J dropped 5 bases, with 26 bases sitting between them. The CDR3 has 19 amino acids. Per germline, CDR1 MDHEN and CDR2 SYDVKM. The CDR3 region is CASSLLSATGFGMGYGYTF. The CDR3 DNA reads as TGTGCCAGCAGTTTATTGTCGGCGACAGGATTTGGAATGGGTTATGGCTACACCTTC.

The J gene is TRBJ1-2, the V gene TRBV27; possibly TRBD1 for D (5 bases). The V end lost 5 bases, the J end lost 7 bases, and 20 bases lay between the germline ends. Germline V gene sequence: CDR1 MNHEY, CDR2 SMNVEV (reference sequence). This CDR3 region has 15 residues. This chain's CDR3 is CASSMNGGASRGYTF. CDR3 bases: TGTGCCAGCAGTATGAACGGTGGGGCTAGTCGTGGCTACACCTTC.

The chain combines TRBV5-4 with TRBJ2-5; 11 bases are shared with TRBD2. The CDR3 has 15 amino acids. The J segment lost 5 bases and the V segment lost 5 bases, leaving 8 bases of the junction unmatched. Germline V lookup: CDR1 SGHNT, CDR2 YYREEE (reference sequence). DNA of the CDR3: TGTGCCAGCAGTTACGGACTAGCGGGTAGTGAGACCCAGTACTTC. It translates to CASSYGLAGSETQYF.

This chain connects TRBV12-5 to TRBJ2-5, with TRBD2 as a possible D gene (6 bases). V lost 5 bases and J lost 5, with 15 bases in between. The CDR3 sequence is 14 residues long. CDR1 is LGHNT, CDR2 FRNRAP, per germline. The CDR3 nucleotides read TGTGCTAGTGGTCGGGACTCCACACGGGAGACCCAGTACTTC. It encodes CASGRDSTRETQYF.

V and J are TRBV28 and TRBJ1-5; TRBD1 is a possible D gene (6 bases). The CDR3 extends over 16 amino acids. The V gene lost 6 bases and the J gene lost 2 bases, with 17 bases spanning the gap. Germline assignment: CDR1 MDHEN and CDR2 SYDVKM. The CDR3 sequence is CASRLHPGAGNQPQHF. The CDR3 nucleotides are TGTGCCAGCAGACTGCACCCAGGGGCGGGCAATCAGCCCCAGCATTTT.

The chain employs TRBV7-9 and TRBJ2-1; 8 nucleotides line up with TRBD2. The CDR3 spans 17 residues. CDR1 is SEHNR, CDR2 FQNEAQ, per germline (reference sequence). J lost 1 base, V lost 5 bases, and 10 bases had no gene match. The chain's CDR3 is CASSGFWASGSYNEQFF. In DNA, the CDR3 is TGTGCCAGCAGCGGATTTTGGGCTAGCGGGTCCTACAATGAGCAGTTCTTC.

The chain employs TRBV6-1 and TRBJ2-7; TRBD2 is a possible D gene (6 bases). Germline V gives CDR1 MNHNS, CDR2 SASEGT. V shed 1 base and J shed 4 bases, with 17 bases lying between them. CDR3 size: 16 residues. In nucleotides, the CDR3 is TGTGCCAGCAGTGAAGACACCGGGAGTCCCTCTTACGAGCAGTACTTC. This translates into CASSEDTGSPSYEQYF.

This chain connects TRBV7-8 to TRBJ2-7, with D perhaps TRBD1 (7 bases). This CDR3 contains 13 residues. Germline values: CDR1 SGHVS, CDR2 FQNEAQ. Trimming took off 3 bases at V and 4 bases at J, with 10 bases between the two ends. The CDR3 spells CASSFSGGYEQYF. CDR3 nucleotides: TGTGCCAGCAGCTTCTCAGGGGGGTACGAGCAGTACTTC.

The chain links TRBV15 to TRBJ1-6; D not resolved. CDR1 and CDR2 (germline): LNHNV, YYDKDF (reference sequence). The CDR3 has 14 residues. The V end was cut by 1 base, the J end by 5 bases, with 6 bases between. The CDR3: CATSRAQNNSPLHF. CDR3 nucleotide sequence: TGTGCCACCAGCAGAGCACAGAATAATTCACCCCTCCACTTT.

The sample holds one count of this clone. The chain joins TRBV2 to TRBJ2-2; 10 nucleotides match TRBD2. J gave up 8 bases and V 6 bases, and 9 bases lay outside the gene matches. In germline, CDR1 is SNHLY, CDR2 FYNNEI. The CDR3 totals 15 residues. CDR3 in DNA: TGTGCCAGCAGCGACGGACTAGCGGCTCGAGGGGAGCTGTTTTTT. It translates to CASSDGLAARGELFF.

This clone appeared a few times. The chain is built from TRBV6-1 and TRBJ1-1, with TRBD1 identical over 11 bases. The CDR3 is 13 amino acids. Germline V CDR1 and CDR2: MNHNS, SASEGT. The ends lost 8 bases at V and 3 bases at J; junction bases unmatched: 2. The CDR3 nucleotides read TGTGCCAGCGGACAGGGGGCGCACACTGAAGCTTTCTTT. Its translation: CASGQGAHTEAFF.

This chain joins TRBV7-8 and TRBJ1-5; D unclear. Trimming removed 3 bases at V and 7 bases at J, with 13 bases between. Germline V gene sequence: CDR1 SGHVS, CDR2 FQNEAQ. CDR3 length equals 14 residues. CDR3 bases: TGTGCCAGCAGCTTCTTGAGGAGTGGGCAGCCCCAGCATTTT. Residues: CASSFLRSGQPQHF.

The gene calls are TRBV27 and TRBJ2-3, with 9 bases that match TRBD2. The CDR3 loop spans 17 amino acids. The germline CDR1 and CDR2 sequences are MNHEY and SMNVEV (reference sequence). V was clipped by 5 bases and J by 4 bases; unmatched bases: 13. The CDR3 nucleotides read TGTGCCAGCAGTCCAACCCTGCTAGCGGGAATTTCAGATACGCAGTATTTT. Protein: CASSPTLLAGISDTQYF.

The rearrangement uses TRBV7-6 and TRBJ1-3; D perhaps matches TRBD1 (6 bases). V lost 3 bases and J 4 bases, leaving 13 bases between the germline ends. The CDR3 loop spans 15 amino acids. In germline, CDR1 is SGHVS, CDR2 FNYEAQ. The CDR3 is CASSLEQGSGNTIYF. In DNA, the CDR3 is TGTGCCAGCAGCTTGGAACAGGGTTCCGGAAACACCATATATTTT.

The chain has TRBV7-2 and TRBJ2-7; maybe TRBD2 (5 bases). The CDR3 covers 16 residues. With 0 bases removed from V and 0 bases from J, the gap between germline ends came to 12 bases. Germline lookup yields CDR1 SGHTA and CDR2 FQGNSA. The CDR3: CASSLAISASSYEQYF. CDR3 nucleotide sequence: TGTGCCAGCAGCTTAGCGATTAGCGCTAGCTCCTACGAGCAGTACTTC.